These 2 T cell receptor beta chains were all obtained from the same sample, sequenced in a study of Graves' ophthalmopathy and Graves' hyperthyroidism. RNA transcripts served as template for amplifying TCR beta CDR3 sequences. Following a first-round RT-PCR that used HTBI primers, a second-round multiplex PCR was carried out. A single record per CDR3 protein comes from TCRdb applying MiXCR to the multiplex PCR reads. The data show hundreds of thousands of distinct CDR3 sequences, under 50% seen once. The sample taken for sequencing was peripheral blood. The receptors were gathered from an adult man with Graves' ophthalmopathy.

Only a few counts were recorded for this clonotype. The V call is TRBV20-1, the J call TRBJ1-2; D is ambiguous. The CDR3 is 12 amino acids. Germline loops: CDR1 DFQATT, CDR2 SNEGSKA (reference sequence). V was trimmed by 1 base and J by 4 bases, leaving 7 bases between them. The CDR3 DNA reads TGCAGTGCTAGAGTTAGGATCTATGGCTACACCTTC. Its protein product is CSARVRIYGYTF.

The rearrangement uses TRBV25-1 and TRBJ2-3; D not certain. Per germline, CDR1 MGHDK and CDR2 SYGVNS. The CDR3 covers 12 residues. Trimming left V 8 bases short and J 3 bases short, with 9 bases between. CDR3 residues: CASQSSTDTQYF. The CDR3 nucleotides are TGTGCCAGCCAATCTAGTACAGATACGCAGTATTTT.